This entry features one T cell receptor beta chain sequence. It has no known antigen specificity. No quality values exist for individual bases; no much larger clone is one base distant. These data come from a study of T-cell memory formation after mild COVID-19 (dated by TCRdb to 2020 to 2022). For the wider study: Most TCR sequence clusters were specific to one of the two donors. In a couple of donors, T-cell clones that expanded and contracted after mild COVID-19 were followed by sequencing TCRalpha and TCRbeta repertoires longitudinally. The cohort was made up of two young adult volunteers, one female and one male, who were previously healthy. Results and caveats for the whole study, not just this receptor: Contracting CD4+ clones appeared mostly in the CM and EM memory subsets, whereas CD8+ clones were enriched in EMRA. Whether the second-wave clones peaking on day 37 were SARS-CoV-2 specific was not confirmed. Some responding clones were detected in pre-infection memory, suggesting pre-existing cross-reactive memory T cells joined the SARS-CoV-2 response. Balanced CD4/CD8 phenotypes were observed for clones contracting from day 15 to 85, whereas a bias towards CD4+ was observed for a second wave of clones expanding from day 15 to 37. Only a couple of mild cases were covered in the study, and larger cohorts including severe cases with pre-infection samples were considered necessary.

The CDR3 runs 17 residues from the cysteine to the phenylalanine. Only the CDR3 portion is preserved as DNA: 51 bases, with reading frame beginning at the first base. Sequences DFQATT (CDR1) and SNEGSKA (CDR2) are obtained from the germline V gene (reference sequence). V and J are trimmed by 5 bases and 7 bases, and the gene matches miss 11 bases of the junction. TCRdb names Illumina NovaSeq 6000 as the instrument used. TCRalpha and TCRbeta cDNA libraries were constructed by 5'RACE with constant-segment primers, with sample barcodes and unique molecular identifiers being introduced. RNA was extracted from every sample with Trizol reagent. Library amplification was performed in two PCR steps, and a second sample barcode and Illumina TruSeq adapters were introduced in the second step. Libraries were sequenced on an Illumina NovaSeq with 2 x 150 bp paired-end reads. Regarding the original processing steps: Reads were demultiplexed and collapsed into UMI-guided consensus sequences with migec v1.2.7. Using mixcr v2.1.11, UMI consensuses were aligned to TRA and TRB V and J templates and then assembled into clonotypes. Expanded or contracted clonotypes were those called significant by both edgeR and NoisET, with noise models trained on biological replicates. For edgeR calls, a false discovery rate-adjusted p below 0.01 and a log2 fold-change threshold of 1 were applied. As an exploratory analysis of dynamics, PCA with hierarchical clustering was applied to max-normalized trajectories of the 1000 most abundant clonotypes. Separately sequenced CD4+ and CD8+ repertoires were used to assign the CD4 or CD8 phenotype of responding clones. TCRdb redid the processing of the public reads, applying fastp at Q25 and MiXCR, and retained in-frame beta chains. Records with the same CDR3 protein are collapsed into one entry carrying the most frequent genes and DNA. None of the V and J calls come from the authors' own analysis; TCRdb made them. In this sample the table shows approximately 350,000 distinct CDR3 sequences, 25% to 30% of which occur a single time. The ten top clones hold around an eighth of the sample.

Ficoll-Paque density gradient centrifugation was used to isolate PBMCs. This TCR was recovered from an adult woman who had mild COVID-19 (a few samples of this study predate the infection). The sample titles of this study are shuffled in the database, so cell type and time point are left out; the donor was told from shared clones. Sequencing was carried out using PBMCs or a T cell subset sorted from them (not recorded which). Here the chain combines TRBV20-1 and TRBJ2-1, with TRBD2 identical over 16 junction bases. The DNA sequence is given as TGCAGTGCTCCGGGACTAGCGGGAGGGCTCGCGGTAAATGAGCAGTTCTTC. It is translated as CSAPGLAGGLAVNEQFF.